This T cell receptor beta chain was found in a study of response to subunit inactivated influenza vaccine. Study-level results: The study's authors posited that every seasonal influenza vaccination enlists few new T cells.

This clonotype was found a few times. The antigen is not known. The V gene's germline CDR1 is SEHNR and CDR2 FQNEAQ (reference sequence). The CDR3 is made up of 13 amino acids. V shed 8 bases, J shed 4 bases, and the junction held 3 bases outside the gene matches. Each CDR3 protein gets one entry after TCRdb re-called the RT-PCR reads with MiXCR. The sample carries hundreds of thousands of distinct CDR3 sequences, about 15% recorded once. The TCR was taken from a man between 50 and 59 years old who received an inactivated influenza vaccine. Source: PBMCs from blood, taken approximately 13 days after vaccination. The chain couples TRBV7-9 to TRBJ2-7; 12 bases map to TRBD1. The chain's CDR3 is CASGTGGGYEQYF. For the CDR3, the DNA is TGTGCCAGCGGGACAGGGGGCGGGTACGAGCAGTACTTC.